Shown below are 3 T cell receptor beta chains from a single sample sequenced in a study of OX40 agonist ivuxolimab in advanced cancers. Profiled with immunoSEQ multiplex PCR; TCRdb holds only in-frame clones, not every one. This sample carries about 24,000 clones, under 95% of them seen once, and the ten largest clones take approximately 48%. The specimen was CD4+ or CD8+ T cells sorted from blood, collected in a trial of the OX40 agonist ivuxolimab. The receptors were sampled from an adult with an advanced solid tumor such as melanoma, head and neck, liver or kidney cancer.

The chain combines TRBV7-9 with TRBJ2-3; no reliable D call. Between the trimmed V and J ends, which lost 8 bases and 0 bases, there was a span of 18 bases. The germline V gene encodes CDR1 SEHNR and CDR2 FQNEAQ (reference sequence). CDR3 size: 16 residues. The CDR3: CASAPWRLDSTDTQYF. For the CDR3, the DNA is TGTGCCAGCGCCCCATGGCGGCTAGATAGCACAGATACGCAGTATTTT.

The V call is TRBV4-1, the J call TRBJ1-3; D is undetermined. The CDR3 consists of 12 residues. V was shortened by 2 bases and J by 8 bases, with 7 bases between the two germline ends. Per the germline V gene, CDR1 is MGHRA and CDR2 is YSYEKL. In DNA form, the CDR3 reads TGCGCCAGCAGCCAACGTGCCGACACCATATATTTT. This codes for CASSQRADTIYF.

This chain connects TRBV7-3 to TRBJ2-1, with D possibly matching TRBD2 (7 bases). CDR3 length: 15 amino acids. CDR1 is SGHTA and CDR2 is FQGTGA in the germline V gene. Trimming pared 4 bases from V and 8 bases from J, leaving 18 bases between. CDR3 bases: TGTGCCAGCAGCTCACTAGCGAGGGGGGAGTATGAGCAGTTCTTC. Residues: CASSSLARGEYEQFF.